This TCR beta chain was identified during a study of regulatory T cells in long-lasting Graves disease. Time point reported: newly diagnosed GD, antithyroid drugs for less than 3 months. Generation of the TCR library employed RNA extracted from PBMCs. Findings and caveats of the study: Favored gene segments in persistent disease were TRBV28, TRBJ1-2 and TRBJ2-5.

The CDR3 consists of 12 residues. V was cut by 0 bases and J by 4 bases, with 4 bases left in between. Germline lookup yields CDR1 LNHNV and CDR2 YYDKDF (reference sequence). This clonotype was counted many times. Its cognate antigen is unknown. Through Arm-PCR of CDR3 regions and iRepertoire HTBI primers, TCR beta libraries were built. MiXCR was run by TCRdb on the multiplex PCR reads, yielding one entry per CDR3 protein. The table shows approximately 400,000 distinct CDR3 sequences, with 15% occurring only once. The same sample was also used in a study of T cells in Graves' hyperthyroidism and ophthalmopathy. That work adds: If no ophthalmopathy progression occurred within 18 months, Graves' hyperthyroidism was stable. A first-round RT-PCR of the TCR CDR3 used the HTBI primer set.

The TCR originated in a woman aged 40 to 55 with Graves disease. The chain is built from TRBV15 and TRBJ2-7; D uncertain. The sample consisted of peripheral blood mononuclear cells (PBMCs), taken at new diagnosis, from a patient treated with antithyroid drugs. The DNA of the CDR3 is TGTGCCACCAGCAGAGATCGGTACGAGCAGTACTTC. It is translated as CATSRDRYEQYF.